This T cell receptor beta chain was documented in a study of response to subunit inactivated influenza vaccine. Study-wide results and limits: With each seasonal influenza vaccination, the authors suggested, few new T cells are recruited.

One entry per CDR3 protein, called by TCRdb with MiXCR from the RT-PCR reads. The data contain about 520,000 distinct CDR3 sequences, less than 7.5% of them singletons. Comments on this clonotype: Its antigen is undetermined.

CDR1 is LGHNA, CDR2 YNFKEQ, per germline. The CDR3 sequence is 15 residues long. After removal of 2 bases from V and 6 bases from J, the junction contained 6 bases not matched to a gene. This clonotype was sampled from a man aged 50-75 years who received an inactivated influenza vaccine. The input for sequencing was PBMCs from blood, taken around 25 months after vaccination. This sequence joins TRBV4-2 and TRBJ2-1; TRBD2 matches at 8 bases. In DNA, the CDR3 is TGTGCCAGCAGCCAATATAGCGGGAATATCAATGAGCAGTTCTTC. It encodes CASSQYSGNINEQFF.